This TCR beta chain is from a study of tumor-infiltrating lymphocytes in primary liver carcinoma. Researchers generated TCR beta cDNA from about 0.5 ug of total RNA, relying on a constant-region primer. Slightly modified ARM-PCR with three nested multiplex PCR rounds yielded TCR beta libraries. The opening two PCR rounds, ten to eleven cycles each, paired TRBV1-TRBV30 forward primers with a C-beta reverse primer. TCRdb called the multiplex PCR reads again in MiXCR, with one record for every CDR3 protein. The top ten clones hold under 8% of a sample with approximately 330,000 distinct CDR3 sequences, 65% of them seen once. The sample holds one count of this clonotype. At one end, the junction sequence differs from germline, possibly due to a read error. Unsorted whole blood supplied the blood RNA, and germline DNA was isolated too. What was collected before surgery was about 4 milliliters of peripheral blood.

The germline CDR1 and CDR2 sequences are MNHEY and SVGEGT. This CDR3 spans 13 amino acids. This clonotype was obtained from a man aged 40-49 years with primary liver carcinoma and hepatitis B virus infection. This sequence joins TRBV6-2 or TRBV6-3 and TRBJ1-1; D ambiguous. Sequencing used peripheral blood. CDR3 nucleotides: TGTGCCAGTAGTTACTCTACGGGAACTAAAGCTTTCTTT. Its protein is CASSYSTGTKAFF.